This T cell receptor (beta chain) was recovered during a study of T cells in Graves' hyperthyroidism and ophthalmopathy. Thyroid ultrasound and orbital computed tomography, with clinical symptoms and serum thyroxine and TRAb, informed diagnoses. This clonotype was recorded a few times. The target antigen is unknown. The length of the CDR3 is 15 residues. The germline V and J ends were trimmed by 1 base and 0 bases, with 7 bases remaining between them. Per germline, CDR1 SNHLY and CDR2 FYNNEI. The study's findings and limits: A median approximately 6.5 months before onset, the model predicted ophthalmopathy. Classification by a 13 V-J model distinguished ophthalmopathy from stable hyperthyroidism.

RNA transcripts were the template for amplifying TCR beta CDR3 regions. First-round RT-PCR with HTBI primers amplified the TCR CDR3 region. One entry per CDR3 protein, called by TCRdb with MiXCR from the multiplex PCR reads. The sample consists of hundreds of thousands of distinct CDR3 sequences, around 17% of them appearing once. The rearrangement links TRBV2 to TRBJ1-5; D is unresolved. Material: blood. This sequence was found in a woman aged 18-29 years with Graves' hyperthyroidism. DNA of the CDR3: TGTGCCAGCAGTGAAGGGGCATTTAGCAATCAGCCCCAGCATTTT. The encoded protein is CASSEGAFSNQPQHF.